The present T cell receptor beta chain was sequenced within a study of T-cell memory formation after mild COVID-19 (dated by TCRdb to 2020 to 2022). With respect to the entire study: TCR sequence clusters from the two donors were found to be largely donor specific. T-cell clones expanding and contracting after mild COVID-19 in a couple of donors were tracked by longitudinal TCRalpha and TCRbeta repertoire sequencing. The cohort comprised two young, previously healthy adult volunteers, one female and one male.

The investigation overall reported the following: Only two mild cases were covered in the study, and larger cohorts including severe cases with pre-infection samples were considered necessary. Contracting CD4+ clones were located mainly in the CM and EM memory subsets, whereas CD8+ clones were found to be enriched in EMRA. The detection of some responding clones in pre-infection memory suggests that pre-existing cross-reactive memory T cells joined the SARS-CoV-2 response. Clones that contracted from day 15 to 85 showed balanced CD4/CD8 phenotypes, whereas a second wave of clones that expanded from day 15 to 37 leaned towards CD4+. SARS-CoV-2 specificity was not confirmed for the second-wave clones peaking on day 37.

Ficoll-Paque density gradient centrifugation was used to isolate PBMCs. The germline V gene specifies MDHEN as CDR1 and SYDVKM as CDR2. The CDR3 sequence holds 15 residues, the cysteine and phenylalanine included. The retained sequence is limited to the CDR3, 45 bases, with the frame set at the first base. V is reduced by 5 bases and J by 10 bases, leaving a spacing of 21 bases between them. This clonotype showed up just a few times. Its antigen remains undetermined. No qualities accompany the bases; no much larger clone lies one base away. Sequencing used an Illumina NovaSeq 6000. TCRalpha and TCRbeta cDNA libraries were built by 5'RACE with constant-segment primers, adding sample barcodes and unique molecular identifiers. Trizol reagent was used to extract RNA from every sample. Amplification of the libraries took two PCR steps, and the second step added a second sample barcode plus Illumina TruSeq adapters. Libraries were sequenced on an Illumina NovaSeq with 2 x 150 bp paired-end reads. In the source study's methods: The reads were demultiplexed and collapsed into UMI-guided consensus sequences using migec v1.2.7. Using mixcr v2.1.11, UMI consensuses were aligned to TRA and TRB V and J templates and then assembled into clonotypes. A clonotype was counted as expanded or contracted only if both edgeR and NoisET called the change significant, with noise models trained on biological replicates. For edgeR calls, a false discovery rate-adjusted p below 0.01 and a log2 fold-change threshold of 1 were applied. As an exploratory analysis of dynamics, max-normalized trajectories of the 1000 most abundant clonotypes were examined with PCA combined with hierarchical clustering. Separately sequenced CD4+ and CD8+ repertoires were used to assign the CD4 or CD8 phenotype of responding clones. TCRdb took the public reads, trimmed them with fastp at Q25, ran MiXCR for clone calling and kept in-frame beta chains. Each CDR3 protein gets just one entry, which takes the most common genes and DNA from the rows behind it. V and J calls and clone size were set by TCRdb, not the authors. Recorded for this sample are around 310,000 distinct CDR3 sequences; roughly 15% of them occurred a single time. The ten largest account for approximately 20% of the sample.

The sequenced sample consisted of PBMCs or a T cell subset sorted from them (not recorded which). The source is a man between 18 and 29 years old who had mild COVID-19 (a few samples of this study predate the infection). The sample titles of this study are shuffled in the database, so cell type and time point are left out; the donor was told from shared clones. Recombination linked TRBV28 to TRBJ2-1, with no confidently assigned D gene. The CDR3 has the sequence CASSPPGLRAHEQFF. Read as DNA, the sequence is TGTGCCAGCAGTCCCCCCGGATTGCGAGCGCACGAGCAGTTCTTC.